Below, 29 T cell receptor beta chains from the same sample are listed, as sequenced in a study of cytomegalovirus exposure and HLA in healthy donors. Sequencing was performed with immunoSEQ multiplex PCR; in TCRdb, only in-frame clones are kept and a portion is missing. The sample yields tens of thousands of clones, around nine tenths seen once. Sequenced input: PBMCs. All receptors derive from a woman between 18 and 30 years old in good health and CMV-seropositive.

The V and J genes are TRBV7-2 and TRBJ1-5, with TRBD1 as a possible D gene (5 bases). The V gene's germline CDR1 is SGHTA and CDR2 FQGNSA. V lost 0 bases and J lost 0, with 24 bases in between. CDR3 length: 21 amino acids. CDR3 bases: TGTGCCAGCAGCTTAGCGCTAAGGGGTATAAGGGATGTTTATAGCAATCAGCCCCAGCATTTT. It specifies CASSLALRGIRDVYSNQPQHF.

The CDR3 is CASTTGLFRGYTF. CDR3 nucleotide sequence: TGTGCCAGCACTACAGGGTTATTCCGGGGCTACACCTTC. The gene calls are TRBV2 and TRBJ1-2; a possible D gene is TRBD1 (6 bases). Trimming took 7 bases from V and 8 from J, leaving 17 bases between them. CDR1 is SNHLY and CDR2 is FYNNEI in the germline V gene. The CDR3 covers 13 residues.

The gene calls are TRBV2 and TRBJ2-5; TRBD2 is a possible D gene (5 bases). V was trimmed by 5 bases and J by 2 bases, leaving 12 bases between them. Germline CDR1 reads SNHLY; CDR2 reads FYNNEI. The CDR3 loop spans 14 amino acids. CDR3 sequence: CASSYLGGQETQYF. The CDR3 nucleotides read TGTGCCAGCAGTTATCTAGGAGGTCAAGAGACCCAGTACTTC.

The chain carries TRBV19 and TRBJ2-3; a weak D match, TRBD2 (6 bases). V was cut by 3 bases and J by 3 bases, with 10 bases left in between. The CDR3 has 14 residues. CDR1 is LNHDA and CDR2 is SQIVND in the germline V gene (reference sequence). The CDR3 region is CASSISGVTDTQYF. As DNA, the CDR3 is TGTGCCAGTAGTATCTCGGGAGTGACAGATACGCAGTATTTT.

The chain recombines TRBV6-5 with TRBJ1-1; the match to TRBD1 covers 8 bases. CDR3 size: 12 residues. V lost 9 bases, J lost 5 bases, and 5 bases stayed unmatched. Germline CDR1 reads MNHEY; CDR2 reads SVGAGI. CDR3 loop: CASRTGLTEAFF. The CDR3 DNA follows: TGTGCCAGTCGGACAGGGTTAACTGAAGCTTTCTTT.

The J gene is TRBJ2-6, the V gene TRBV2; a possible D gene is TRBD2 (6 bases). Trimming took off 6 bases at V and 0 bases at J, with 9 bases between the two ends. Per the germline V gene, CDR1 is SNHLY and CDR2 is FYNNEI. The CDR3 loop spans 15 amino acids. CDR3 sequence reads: CASSARDSGANVLTF. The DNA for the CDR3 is TGTGCCAGCAGCGCGCGGGACTCTGGGGCCAACGTCCTGACTTTC.

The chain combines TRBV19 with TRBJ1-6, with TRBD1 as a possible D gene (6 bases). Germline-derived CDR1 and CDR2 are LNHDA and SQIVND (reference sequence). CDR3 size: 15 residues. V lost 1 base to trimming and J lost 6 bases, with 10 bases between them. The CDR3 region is CASSIGQGINSPLHF. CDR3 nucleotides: TGTGCCAGTAGTATAGGTCAGGGGATTAATTCACCCCTCCACTTT.

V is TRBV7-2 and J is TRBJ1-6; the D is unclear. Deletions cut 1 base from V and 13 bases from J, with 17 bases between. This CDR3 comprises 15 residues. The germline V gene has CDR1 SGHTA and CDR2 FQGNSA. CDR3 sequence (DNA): TGTGCCAGCAGCTTAGATTCGGCAATACTAGTTCCCCTCCACTTT. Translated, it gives CASSLDSAILVPLHF. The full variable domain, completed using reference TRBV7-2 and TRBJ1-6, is GAGVSQSPSNKVTEKGKDVELRCDPISGHTALYWYRQSLGQGLEFLIYFQGNSAPDKSGLPSDRFSAERTGGSVSTLTIQRTQQEDSAVYLCASSLDSAILVPLHFGNGTRLTVT.

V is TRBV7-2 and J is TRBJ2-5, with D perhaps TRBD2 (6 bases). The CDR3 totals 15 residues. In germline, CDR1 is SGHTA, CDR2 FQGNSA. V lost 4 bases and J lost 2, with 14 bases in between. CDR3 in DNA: TGTGCCAGCAGCTCAGTAGCGGAACGACAAGAGACCCAGTACTTC. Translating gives CASSSVAERQETQYF.

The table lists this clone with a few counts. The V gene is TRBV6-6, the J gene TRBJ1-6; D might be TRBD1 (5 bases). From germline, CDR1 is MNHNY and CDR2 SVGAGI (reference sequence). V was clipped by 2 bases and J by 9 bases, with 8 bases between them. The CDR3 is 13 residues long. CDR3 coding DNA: TGTGCCAGCAGTTACAGGGGTCCTTCACCCCTCCACTTT. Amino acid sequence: CASSYRGPSPLHF.

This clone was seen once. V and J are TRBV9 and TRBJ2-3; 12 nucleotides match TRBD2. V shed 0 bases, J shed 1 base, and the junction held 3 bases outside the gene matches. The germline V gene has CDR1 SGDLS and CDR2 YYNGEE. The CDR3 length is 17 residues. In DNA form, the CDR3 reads TGTGCCAGCAGCGTAGGGTCTAGCGGGAGGGGCACAGATACGCAGTATTTT. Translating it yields CASSVGSSGRGTDTQYF. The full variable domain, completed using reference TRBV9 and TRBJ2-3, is DSGVTQTPKHLITATGQRVTLRCSPRSGDLSVYWYQQSLDQGLQFLIQYYNGEERAKGNILERFSAQQFPDLHSELNLSSLELGDSALYFCASSVGSSGRGTDTQYFGPGTRLTVL.

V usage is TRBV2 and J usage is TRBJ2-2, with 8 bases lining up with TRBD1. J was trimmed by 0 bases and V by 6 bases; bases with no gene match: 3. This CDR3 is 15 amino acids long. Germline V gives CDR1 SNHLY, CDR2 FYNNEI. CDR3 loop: CASREDRANTGELFF. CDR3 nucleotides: TGTGCCAGCAGGGAGGACAGGGCGAACACCGGGGAGCTGTTTTTT.

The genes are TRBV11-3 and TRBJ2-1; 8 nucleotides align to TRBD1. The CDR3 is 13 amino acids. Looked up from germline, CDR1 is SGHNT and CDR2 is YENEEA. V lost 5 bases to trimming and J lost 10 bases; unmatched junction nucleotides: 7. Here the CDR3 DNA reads TGTGCCAGCAGCAACTACAGGGGGAACGAGCAGTTCTTC. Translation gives CASSNYRGNEQFF. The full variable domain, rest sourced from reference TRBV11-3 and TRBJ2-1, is EAGVVQSPRYKIIEKKQPVAFWCNPISGHNTLYWYLQNLGQGPELLIRYENEEAVDDSQLPKDRFSAERLKGVDSTLKIQPAELGDSAVYLCASSNYRGNEQFFGPGTRLTVL.

CDR3: CASKGWQGKKDNEQFF. The DNA for the CDR3 is TGTGCCAGCAAGGGTTGGCAGGGTAAGAAGGACAATGAGCAGTTCTTC. The V call is TRBV2, the J call TRBJ2-1; D may be TRBD1 (5 bases). CDR3 size: 16 residues. Germline loops: CDR1 SNHLY, CDR2 FYNNEI. Deletions cut 7 bases from V and 5 bases from J, with 21 bases between.

The CDR3 region is CASSGQGGRDGYTF. CDR3 DNA sequence: TGTGCCAGCAGTGGACAGGGGGGTCGAGATGGCTACACCTTC. The chain uses TRBV2 and TRBJ1-2; 9 bases agree with TRBD1. The junction had 6 bases not matched to a gene; V was cut back by 4 bases and J by 6 bases. In germline, CDR1 is SNHLY, CDR2 FYNNEI. The CDR3 spans 14 residues.

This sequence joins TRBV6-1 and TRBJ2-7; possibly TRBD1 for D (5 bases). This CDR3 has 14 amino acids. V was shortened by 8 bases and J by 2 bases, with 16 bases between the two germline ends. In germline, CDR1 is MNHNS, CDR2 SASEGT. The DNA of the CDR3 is TGTGCCAGCCTCAGGGCATCTAGAGCCTACGAGCAGTACTTC. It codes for CASLRASRAYEQYF.

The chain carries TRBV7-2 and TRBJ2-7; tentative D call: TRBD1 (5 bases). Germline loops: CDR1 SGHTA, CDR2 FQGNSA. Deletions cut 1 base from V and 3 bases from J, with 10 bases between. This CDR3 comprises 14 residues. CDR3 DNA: TGTGCCAGCAGCTTAGGGACACCAATCTACGAGCAGTACTTC. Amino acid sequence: CASSLGTPIYEQYF.

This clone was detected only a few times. In nucleotides, the CDR3 is TGTGCCAGCAACCGCTTCCCATGGACAGGGCGACTTTGGGGTACGCAGTATTTT. Protein: CASNRFPWTGRLWGTQYF. V gene TRBV27 combines with J gene TRBJ2-3; 8 nucleotides align to TRBD1. Germline V gene data show CDR1 as MNHEY and CDR2 as SMNVEV (reference sequence). This CDR3 has 18 residues. The trim removed 7 bases at V and 8 bases at J, leaving 23 bases unmatched.

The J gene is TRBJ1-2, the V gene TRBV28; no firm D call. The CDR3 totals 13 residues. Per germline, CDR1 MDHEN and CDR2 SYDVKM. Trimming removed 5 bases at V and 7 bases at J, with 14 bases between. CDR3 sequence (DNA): TGTGCCAGCAGTCCGTCCATGGGCTTTGGCTACACCTTC. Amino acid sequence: CASSPSMGFGYTF.

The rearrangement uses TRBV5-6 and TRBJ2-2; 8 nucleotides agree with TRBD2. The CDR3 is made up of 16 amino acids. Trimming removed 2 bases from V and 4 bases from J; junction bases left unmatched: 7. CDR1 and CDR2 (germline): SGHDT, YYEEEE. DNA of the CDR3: TGTGCCAGCAGCTTAGGGCGGGGGGCCCCCACCGGGGAGCTGTTTTTT. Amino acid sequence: CASSLGRGAPTGELFF.

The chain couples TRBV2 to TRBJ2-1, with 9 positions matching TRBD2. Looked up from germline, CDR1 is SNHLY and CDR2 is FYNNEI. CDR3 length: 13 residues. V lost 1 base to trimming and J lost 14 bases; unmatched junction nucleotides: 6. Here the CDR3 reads CASSEGIAGDEFF. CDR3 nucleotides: TGTGCCAGCAGTGAAGGGATAGCGGGGGATGAGTTCTTC.

The CDR3 DNA is TGTGCCAGCAGCCAAACCAGTGACAGGGAAAACTATGGCTACACCTTC. This encodes CASSQTSDRENYGYTF. The genes are TRBV4-2 and TRBJ1-2; 7 bases match TRBD1. V was clipped by 2 bases and J by 2 bases; unmatched bases: 8. Per germline, CDR1 LGHNA and CDR2 YNFKEQ. CDR3 length: 16 residues.

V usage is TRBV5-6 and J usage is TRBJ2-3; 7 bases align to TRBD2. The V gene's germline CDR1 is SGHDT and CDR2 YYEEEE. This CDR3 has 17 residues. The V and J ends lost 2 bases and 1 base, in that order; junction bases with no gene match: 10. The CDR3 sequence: CASSLKGLVVGTDTQYF. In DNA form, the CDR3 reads TGTGCCAGCAGCTTAAAAGGACTAGTCGTAGGCACAGATACGCAGTATTTT.

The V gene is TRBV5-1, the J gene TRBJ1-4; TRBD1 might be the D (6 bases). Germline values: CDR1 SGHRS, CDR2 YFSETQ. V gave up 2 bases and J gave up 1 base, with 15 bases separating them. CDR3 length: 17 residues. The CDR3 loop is CASSFGIRGGTNEKLFF. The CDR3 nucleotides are TGCGCCAGCAGCTTTGGCATCAGAGGGGGAACTAATGAAAAACTGTTTTTT.

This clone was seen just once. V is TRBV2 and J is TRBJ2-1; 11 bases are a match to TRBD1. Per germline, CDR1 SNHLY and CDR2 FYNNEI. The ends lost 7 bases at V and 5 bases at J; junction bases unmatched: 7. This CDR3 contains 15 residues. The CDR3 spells CASKTGTGGNNEQFF. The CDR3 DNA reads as TGTGCCAGCAAGACCGGGACAGGGGGAAACAATGAGCAGTTCTTC. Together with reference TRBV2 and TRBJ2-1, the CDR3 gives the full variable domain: EPEVTQTPSHQVTQMGQEVILRCVPISNHLYFYWYRQILGQKVEFLVSFYNNEISEKSEIFDDQFSVERPDGSNFTLKIRSTKLEDSAMYFCASKTGTGGNNEQFFGPGTRLTVL.

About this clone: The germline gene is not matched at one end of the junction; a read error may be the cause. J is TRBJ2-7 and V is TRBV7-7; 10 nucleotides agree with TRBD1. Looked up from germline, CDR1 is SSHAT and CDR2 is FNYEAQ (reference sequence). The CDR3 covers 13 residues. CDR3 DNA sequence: TGTGCTAGCAGCCGGGACAGGGGCAGCGAGCAGTACTTC. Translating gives CASSRDRGSEQYF.

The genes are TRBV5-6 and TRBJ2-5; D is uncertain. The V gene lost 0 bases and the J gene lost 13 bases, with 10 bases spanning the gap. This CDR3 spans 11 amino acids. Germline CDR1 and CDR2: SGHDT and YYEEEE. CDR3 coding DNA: TGTGCCAGCAGCTTGGGGCCGAACCGGTACTTC. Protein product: CASSLGPNRYF.

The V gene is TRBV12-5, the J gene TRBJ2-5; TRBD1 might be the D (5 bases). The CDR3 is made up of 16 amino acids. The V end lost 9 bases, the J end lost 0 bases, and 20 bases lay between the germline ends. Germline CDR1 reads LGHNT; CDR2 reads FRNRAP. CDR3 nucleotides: TGTGCTAGCCCTCTGGGTCAGGGAATGTACCAAGAGACCCAGTACTTC. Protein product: CASPLGQGMYQETQYF.

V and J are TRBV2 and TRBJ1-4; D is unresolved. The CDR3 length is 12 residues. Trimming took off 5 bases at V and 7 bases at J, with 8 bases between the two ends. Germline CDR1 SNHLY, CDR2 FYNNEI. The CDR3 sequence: CASSPTVEKLFF. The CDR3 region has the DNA TGTGCCAGCAGTCCTACCGTTGAAAAACTGTTTTTT.